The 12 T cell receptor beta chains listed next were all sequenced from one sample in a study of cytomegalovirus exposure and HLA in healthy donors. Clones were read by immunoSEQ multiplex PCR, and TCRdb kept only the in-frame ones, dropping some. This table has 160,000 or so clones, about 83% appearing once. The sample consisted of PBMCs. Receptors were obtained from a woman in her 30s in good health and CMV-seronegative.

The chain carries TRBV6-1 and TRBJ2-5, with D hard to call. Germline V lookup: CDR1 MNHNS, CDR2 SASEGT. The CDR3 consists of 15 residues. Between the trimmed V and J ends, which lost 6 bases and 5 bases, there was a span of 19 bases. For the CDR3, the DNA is TGTGCCAGCAGATCGGCGGATTCGTCTCTTGAGACCCAGTACTTC. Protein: CASRSADSSLETQYF.

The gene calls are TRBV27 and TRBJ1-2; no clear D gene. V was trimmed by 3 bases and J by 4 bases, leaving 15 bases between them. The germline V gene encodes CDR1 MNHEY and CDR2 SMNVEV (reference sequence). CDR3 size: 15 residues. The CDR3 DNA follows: TGTGCCAGCAGTTTCTACGGGAACAGACCCTATGGCTACACCTTC. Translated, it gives CASSFYGNRPYGYTF.

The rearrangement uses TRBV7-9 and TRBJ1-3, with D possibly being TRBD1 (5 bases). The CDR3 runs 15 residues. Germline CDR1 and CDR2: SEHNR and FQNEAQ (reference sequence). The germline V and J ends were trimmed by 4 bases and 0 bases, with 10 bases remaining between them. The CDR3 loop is CASSSLGVSGNTIYF. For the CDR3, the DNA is TGTGCCAGCAGCTCCCTAGGGGTCTCTGGAAACACCATATATTTT.

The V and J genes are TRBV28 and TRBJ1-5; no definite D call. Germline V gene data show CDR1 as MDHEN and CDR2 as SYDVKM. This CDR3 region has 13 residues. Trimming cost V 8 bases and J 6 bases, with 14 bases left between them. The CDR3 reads CASLRDWFQPQHF. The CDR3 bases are TGTGCCAGCCTTAGAGATTGGTTTCAGCCCCAGCATTTT.

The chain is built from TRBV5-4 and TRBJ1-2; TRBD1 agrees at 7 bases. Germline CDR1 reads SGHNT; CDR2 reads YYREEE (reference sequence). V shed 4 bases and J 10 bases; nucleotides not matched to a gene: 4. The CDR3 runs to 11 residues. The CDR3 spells CASSQTGLYTF. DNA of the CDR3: TGTGCCAGCAGCCAGACAGGGCTCTACACCTTC.

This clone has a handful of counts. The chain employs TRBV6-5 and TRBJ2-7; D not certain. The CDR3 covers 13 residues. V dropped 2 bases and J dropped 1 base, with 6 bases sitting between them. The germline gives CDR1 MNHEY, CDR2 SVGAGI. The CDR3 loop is CASSYTRSYEQYF. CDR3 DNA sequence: TGTGCCAGCAGTTACACCCGGTCCTACGAGCAGTACTTC.

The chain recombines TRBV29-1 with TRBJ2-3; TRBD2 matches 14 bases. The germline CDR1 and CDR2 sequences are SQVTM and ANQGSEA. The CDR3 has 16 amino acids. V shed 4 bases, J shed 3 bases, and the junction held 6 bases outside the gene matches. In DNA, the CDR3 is TGCAGCGTTGCTCCTCGACTAGCGGGGGGGACAGATACGCAGTATTTT. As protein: CSVAPRLAGGTDTQYF.

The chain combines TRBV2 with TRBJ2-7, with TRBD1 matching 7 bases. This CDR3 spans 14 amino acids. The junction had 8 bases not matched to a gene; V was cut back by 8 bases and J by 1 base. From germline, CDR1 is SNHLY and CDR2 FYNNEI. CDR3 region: CASGKGQLSYEQYF. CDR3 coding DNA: TGTGCCAGCGGAAAGGGACAGTTATCCTACGAGCAGTACTTC. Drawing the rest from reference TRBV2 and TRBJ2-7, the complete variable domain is EPEVTQTPSHQVTQMGQEVILRCVPISNHLYFYWYRQILGQKVEFLVSFYNNEISEKSEIFDDQFSVERPDGSNFTLKIRSTKLEDSAMYFCASGKGQLSYEQYFGPGTRLTVT.

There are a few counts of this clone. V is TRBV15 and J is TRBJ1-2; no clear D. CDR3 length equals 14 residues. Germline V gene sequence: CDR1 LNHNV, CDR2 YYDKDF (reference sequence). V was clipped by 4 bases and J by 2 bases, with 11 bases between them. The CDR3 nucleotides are TGTGCCACCAGCATGAGTAGAGGAAACTATGGCTACACCTTC. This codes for CATSMSRGNYGYTF.

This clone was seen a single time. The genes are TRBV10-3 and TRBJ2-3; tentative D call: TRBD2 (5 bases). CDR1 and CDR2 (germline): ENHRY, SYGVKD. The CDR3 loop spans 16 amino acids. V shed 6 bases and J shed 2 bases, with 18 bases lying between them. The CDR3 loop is CAISRGGLGTTDTQYF. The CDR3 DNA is TGTGCCATCAGCCGGGGTGGACTGGGAACCACAGATACGCAGTATTTT.

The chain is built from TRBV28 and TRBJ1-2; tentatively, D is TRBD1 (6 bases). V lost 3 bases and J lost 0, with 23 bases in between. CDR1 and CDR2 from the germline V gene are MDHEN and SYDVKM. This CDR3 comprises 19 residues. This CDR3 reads CASSFPSWTDKGANYGYTF. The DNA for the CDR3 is TGTGCCAGCAGTTTCCCCTCTTGGACAGACAAGGGAGCTAACTATGGCTACACCTTC.

The CDR3 bases are TGTGCCAGCAGTTCCTCAGACATGTCGGATGAGCAGTTCTTC. It translates to CASSSSDMSDEQFF. The chain couples TRBV6-5 to TRBJ2-1; D ambiguous. Looked up from germline, CDR1 is MNHEY and CDR2 is SVGAGI. The ends were cut back, 4 bases at V and 8 bases at J, with 15 bases in the middle. There are 14 residues in the CDR3.